Reported below is one TCR beta chain. The source of the sample is a study of Graves' ophthalmopathy and Graves' hyperthyroidism. Amplification from RNA transcripts yielded the TCR beta CDR3 regions. First-round RT-PCR employed HTBI primers, with a second-round multiplex PCR after it. A single record per CDR3 protein comes from TCRdb applying MiXCR to the multiplex PCR reads. The sample includes 200,000 to 250,000 distinct CDR3 sequences, roughly a fifth of them seen just once. CDR1 is KGHSH and CDR2 is LQKENI in the germline V gene. This CDR3 contains 15 residues. V shed 2 bases, J shed 2 bases, and the junction held 4 bases outside the gene matches. PBMCs originated in roughly 10 ml of fresh peripheral blood.

Material for sequencing was peripheral blood. The chain links TRBV18 to TRBJ2-7; 9 bases agree with TRBD1. This TCR derives from a woman aged 50 to 60 with Graves' ophthalmopathy. The CDR3: CASSPWDRATYEQYF. The CDR3 region has the DNA TGTGCCAGCTCACCATGGGACAGGGCTACCTACGAGCAGTACTTC.